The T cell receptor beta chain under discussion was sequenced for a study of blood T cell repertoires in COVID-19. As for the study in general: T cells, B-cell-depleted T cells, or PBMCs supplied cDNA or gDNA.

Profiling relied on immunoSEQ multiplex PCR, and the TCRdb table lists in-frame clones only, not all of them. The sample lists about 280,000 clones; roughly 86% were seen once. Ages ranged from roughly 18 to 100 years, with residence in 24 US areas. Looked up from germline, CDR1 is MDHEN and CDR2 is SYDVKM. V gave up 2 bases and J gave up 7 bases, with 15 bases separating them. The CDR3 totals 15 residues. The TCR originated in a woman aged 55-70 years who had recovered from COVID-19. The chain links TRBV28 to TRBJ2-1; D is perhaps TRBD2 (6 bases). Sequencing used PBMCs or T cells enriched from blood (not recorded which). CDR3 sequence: CASSLSGTLHNEQFF. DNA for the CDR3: TGTGCCAGCAGTTTAAGTGGGACTCTTCATAATGAGCAGTTCTTC. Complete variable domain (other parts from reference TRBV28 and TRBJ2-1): DVKVTQSSRYLVKRTGEKVFLECVQDMDHENMFWYRQDPGLGLRLIYFSYDVKMKEKGDIPEGYSVSREKKERFSLILESASTNQTSMYLCASSLSGTLHNEQFFGPGTRLTVL.